The text below deals with one TCR beta chain. Its antigen is as yet unknown. CDR3 length: 17 amino acids. This sample stems from a study of cytomegalovirus exposure and HLA in healthy donors. The study's findings and limits: Most TCR sequences were rare, but some public TCRs occurred in many donors. In terms of immune exposure information, only CMV serostatus was available. The study labeled 150 to 200 TCR beta chains cytomegalovirus-associated.

Whereas donors were nominally healthy upon sampling, unrecorded immune exposures were probable. 60 Vbeta and 13 Jbeta primers were used in PCR. This table comes from immunoSEQ multiplex PCR, and its TCRdb copy is limited to in-frame clones, with some not included. Found here are about 130,000 clones, around four fifths of them singletons; the top ten hold 5% to 7%. The chain employs TRBV12-2 and TRBJ1-1. TRBV12-2 is a recognized pseudogene. The sequencing input was PBMCs. This TCR was recovered from a woman aged 40-49 years in good health and CMV-seropositive. For the CDR3, the DNA is TGTGCAAGTCGCTTACCACACGGGCCAGCGGTCCCCGTTGAAGCTTTCTTT. This sequence encodes CASRLPHGPAVPVEAFF.